One and the same sample provided the 8 T cell receptor beta chains below, sequenced in a study of blood T cell repertoires in COVID-19 (dated by TCRdb to the early 2020s). The library relied on the immunoSEQ multiplex PCR assay. Imported from immuneACCESS, the table was reduced by TCRdb to in-frame sequences with V and J called. These copies leave out some clones; in studies compared against another copy, an unresolved V gene accounts for under half, and the cause of the remainder is not known. The sample contains tens of thousands of clones, 80% to 90% of them found a single time. Clones ranked in the top ten supply 11% of the sample. Sequenced input: peripheral blood. Receptors were obtained from an elderly man with acute or convalescent COVID-19.

The genes are TRBV2 and TRBJ2-7, with 12 bases aligning to TRBD1. CDR3 length equals 14 residues. Germline CDR1 is SNHLY and CDR2 is FYNNEI. V was pared by 4 bases and J by 6 bases, with 4 bases of the junction left unmatched. The CDR3 DNA is TGTGCCAGCAGTGGGGACAGGGGGCGATCCGAGCAGTACTTC. Translating it yields CASSGDRGRSEQYF.

This chain connects TRBV4-1 to TRBJ1-2; D remains ambiguous. The CDR3 is 17 residues long. Trimming took 2 bases from V and 1 from J, leaving 17 bases between them. Germline V gene data show CDR1 as MGHRA and CDR2 as YSYEKL. For the CDR3, the DNA is TGCGCCAGCAGCCAACCCCCCGGGGAGGCAGATAACTATGGCTACACCTTC. This translates into CASSQPPGEADNYGYTF.

V and J are TRBV19 and TRBJ1-1; no firm D call. Germline V gene data show CDR1 as LNHDA and CDR2 as SQIVND (reference sequence). Trimming pared 3 bases from V and 1 base from J, leaving 6 bases between. This CDR3 is 13 amino acids long. DNA of the CDR3: TGTGCCAGTAGTATCCTATGGAACACTGAAGCTTTCTTT. Translating it yields CASSILWNTEAFF.

The rearrangement uses TRBV12-5 and TRBJ1-5, with D perhaps matching TRBD1 (6 bases). Trimming removed 4 bases at V and 4 bases at J, with 11 bases between. Germline-derived CDR1 and CDR2 are LGHNT and FRNRAP. This CDR3 spans 14 amino acids. CDR3 sequence: CASGWGQPNQPQHF. The CDR3 DNA reads as TGTGCTAGTGGTTGGGGGCAGCCTAATCAGCCCCAGCATTTT. Filled out from reference TRBV12-5 and TRBJ1-5, the complete variable domain reads DARVTQTPRHKVTEMGQEVTMRCQPILGHNTVFWYRQTMMQGLELLAYFRNRAPLDDSGMPKDRFSAEMPDATLATLKIQPSEPRDSAVYFCASGWGQPNQPQHFGDGTRLSIL.

The V call is TRBV7-3, the J call TRBJ1-6; a possible D gene is TRBD1 (6 bases). Trimming removed 6 bases from V and 5 bases from J, with 14 bases in between. CDR3 length: 15 residues. Germline-derived CDR1 and CDR2 are SGHTA and FQGTGA. The CDR3, as DNA: TGTGCCAGCAGTCGTGGGGGCAGAGATAATTCACCCCTCCACTTT. Translated, it gives CASSRGGRDNSPLHF. Variable domain in full (rest from reference TRBV7-3 and TRBJ1-6): GAGVSQTPSNKVTEKGKYVELRCDPISGHTALYWYRQSLGQGPEFLIYFQGTGAADDSGLPNDRFFAVRPEGSVSTLKIQRTERGDSAVYLCASSRGGRDNSPLHFGNGTRLTVT.

The chain is built from TRBV11-3 and TRBJ2-1; 10 nucleotides align to TRBD2. CDR3 size: 16 residues. Germline V gives CDR1 SGHNT, CDR2 YENEEA. J gave up 4 bases and V 2 bases, and 5 bases lay outside the gene matches. CDR3 loop: CASSLSRTSGYNEQFF. DNA of the CDR3: TGTGCCAGCAGCTTATCGCGGACTAGCGGTTACAATGAGCAGTTCTTC.

The chain uses TRBV5-1 and TRBJ1-4; D unclear. This CDR3 is 16 amino acids long. Germline V gene lookup returns CDR1 SGHRS and CDR2 YFSETQ. Deletions cut 4 bases from V and 1 base from J, with 14 bases between. The CDR3 bases are TGCGCCAGCAGCACCAGCGGGGTTCGAACTAATGAAAAACTGTTTTTT. Protein product: CASSTSGVRTNEKLFF.

Here the CDR3 DNA reads TGTGCCAGCAGAGGACTAGCGGGAGGGCCGCACGAGCAGTACTTC. Translation: CASRGLAGGPHEQYF. This chain joins TRBV6-5 and TRBJ2-7; TRBD2 aligns across 15 bases. The CDR3 extends over 15 amino acids. From germline, CDR1 is MNHEY and CDR2 SVGAGI. Trimming removed 6 bases from V and 5 bases from J; junction bases left unmatched: 5.